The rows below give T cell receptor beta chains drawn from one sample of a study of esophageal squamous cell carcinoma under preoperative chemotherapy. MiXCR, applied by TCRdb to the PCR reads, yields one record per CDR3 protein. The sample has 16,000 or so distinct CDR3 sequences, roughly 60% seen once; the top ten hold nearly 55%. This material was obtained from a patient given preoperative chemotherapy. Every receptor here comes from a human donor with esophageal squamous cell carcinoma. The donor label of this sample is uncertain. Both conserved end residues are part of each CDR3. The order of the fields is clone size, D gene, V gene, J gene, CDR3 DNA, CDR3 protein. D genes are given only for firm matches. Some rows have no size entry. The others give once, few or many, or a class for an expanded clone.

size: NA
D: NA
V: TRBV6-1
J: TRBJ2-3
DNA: TGTGCCAGCAGGGGCCTAGGGGGGAGTAACAAAGATACCCAGTATTTT
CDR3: CASRGLGGSNKDTQYF

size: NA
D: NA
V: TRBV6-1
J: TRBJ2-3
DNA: TGTGCCAGCAGTGGCAAGGGGGGGGACGGCACAAATACGCAGTATTTC
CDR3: CASSGKGGDGTNTQYF

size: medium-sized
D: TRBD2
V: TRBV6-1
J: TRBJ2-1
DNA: TGTGCCAGCAGTCGACTACCTGGGACTAGCGGTAACAATGAGCAGTTCTTC
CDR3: CASSRLPGTSGNNEQFF

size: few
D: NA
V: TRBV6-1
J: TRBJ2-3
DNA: TGTGCCAGCAGTCGCAAGGAGGGGGACGGGGCAGATACGCAGTATTTC
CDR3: CASSRKEGDGADTQYF

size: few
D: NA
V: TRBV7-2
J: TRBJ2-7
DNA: TGTGCCAACAGCTTACACCATTACTACGAGCAGTACTTC
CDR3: CANSLHHYYEQYF

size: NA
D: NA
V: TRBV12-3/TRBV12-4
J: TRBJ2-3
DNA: TGTGCCAGCAGGGGTTACGGGCGGGGAGGCCCAGAGACGCAGTATTTT
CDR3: CASRGYGRGGPETQYF

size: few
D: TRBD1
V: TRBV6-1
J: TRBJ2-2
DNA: TGTGCCAGCACCTACACTTCGACAGGGACGAACACCGGGGAGCTGTTTTTT
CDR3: CASTYTSTGTNTGELFF

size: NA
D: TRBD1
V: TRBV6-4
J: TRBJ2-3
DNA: TGTGCCAGCAGTGAAAGTGGCCAGGGGGCGGAGACGCAGTACTTT
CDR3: CASSESGQGAETQYF

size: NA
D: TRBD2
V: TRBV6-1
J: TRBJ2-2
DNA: TGTGCCAGCAGTGAGTGGGGACTAGCGGGAGAAACCGGGGAGCTGTTTTTT
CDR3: CASSEWGLAGETGELFF

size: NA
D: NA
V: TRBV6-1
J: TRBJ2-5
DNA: TGTGCCAGCAGTGAAAAGCGGATTGGAGTAGAGACCCAGTACTTC
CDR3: CASSEKRIGVETQYF

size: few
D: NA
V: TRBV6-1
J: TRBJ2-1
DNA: TGTGCCAGCAGTATTATAGGGAGTGAGCAGTTCTTC
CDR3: CASSIIGSEQFF

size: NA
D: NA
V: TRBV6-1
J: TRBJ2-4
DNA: TGTGCCAGCAGTGAAGGGGGGCAGGGAGCCAAAGATATTCAGTACTTT
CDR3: CASSEGGQGAKDIQYF

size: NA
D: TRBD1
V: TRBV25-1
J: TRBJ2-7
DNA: TGTGCCAGTTCCGGGACAGGGCGGTACGAGCAGTACTTC
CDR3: CASSGTGRYEQYF

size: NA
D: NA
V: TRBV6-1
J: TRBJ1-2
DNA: TGTGCCAGCAGTGCCGGGACTTTCGACTATGGCTACACCTTC
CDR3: CASSAGTFDYGYTF

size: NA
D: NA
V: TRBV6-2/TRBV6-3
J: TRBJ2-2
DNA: TGTGCCAGCGCCACACATCGGGACGTTGCCGGGGAGCTGTTTTTT
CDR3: CASATHRDVAGELFF

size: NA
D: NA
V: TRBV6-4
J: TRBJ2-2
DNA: TGTGCCAGCAGCGACGGGAACACCGGGGAGCTGTTTTTT
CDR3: CASSDGNTGELFF

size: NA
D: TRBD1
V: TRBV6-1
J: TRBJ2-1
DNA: TGTGCCAGCAGTGAATCCAGGGGGAAATACGGTGAGCTGTTCTTC
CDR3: CASSESRGKYGELFF

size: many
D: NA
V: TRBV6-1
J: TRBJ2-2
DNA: TGTGCCAGCAGTGAAATGGCCTCGAACACCGGGGAGCTGTTTTTT
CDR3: CASSEMASNTGELFF

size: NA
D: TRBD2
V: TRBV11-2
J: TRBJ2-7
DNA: TGTGCGGGGAGCGGGGGGGGGGACCAGGGGACGCAGTACTTC
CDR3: CAGSGGGDQGTQYF

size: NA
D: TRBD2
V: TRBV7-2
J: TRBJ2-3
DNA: TGTGCCGGCAGCGGGGGTGGGGGCGCAGAGACGCAGTATTTT
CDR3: CAGSGGGGAETQYF

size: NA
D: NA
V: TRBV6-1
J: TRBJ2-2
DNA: TGTGCCAGCAGCCCCCCGGTGTCAGTCAACACCGGGGAGCTGTTTTTT
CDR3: CASSPPVSVNTGELFF

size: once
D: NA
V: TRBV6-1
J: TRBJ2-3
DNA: TGTGCCAGCAGTCCGGGACTGGGAGCCAATGAGACGCAGTATTTC
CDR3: CASSPGLGANETQYF

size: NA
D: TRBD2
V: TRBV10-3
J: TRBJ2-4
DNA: TGTGCCGGGGGACGGGGGGGCCATGGTGGAGACACCCAGTACTTC
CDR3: CAGGRGGHGGDTQYF

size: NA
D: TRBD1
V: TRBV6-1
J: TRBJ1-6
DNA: TGTGCCAGCAGCCGTCGTGGGACAGGGGGTAATTCACCCCTCCACTTT
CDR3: CASSRRGTGGNSPLHF

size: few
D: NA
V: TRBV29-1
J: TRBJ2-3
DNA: TGCAGCACCCTATTGAGGGGCGCGGATACGCAGTATTTT
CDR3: CSTLLRGADTQYF

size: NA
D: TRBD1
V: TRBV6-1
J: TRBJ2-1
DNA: TGTGCCAGCAGACTACAGGGGGCCAAAGAGACCCAGTTCTTC
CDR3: CASRLQGAKETQFF

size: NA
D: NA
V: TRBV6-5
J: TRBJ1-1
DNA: TGTGCCAGCAGTACTCCCCAGTCCACTGAAGCTTTCTTT
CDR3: CASSTPQSTEAFF

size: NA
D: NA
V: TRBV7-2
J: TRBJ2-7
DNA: TGTGCCAGCAGCTTATCCAGGGTATACGAGCAGTACTTC
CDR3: CASSLSRVYEQYF

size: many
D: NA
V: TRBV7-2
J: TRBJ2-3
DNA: TGTGCCAGCAGCTTAGACAGCGGAGGCACAGATACGCAGTATTTT
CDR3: CASSLDSGGTDTQYF

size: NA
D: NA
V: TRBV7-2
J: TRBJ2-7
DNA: TGTGCCAGCAGTTCTTACCACGGTAACGGGCAGTACTTC
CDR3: CASSSYHGNGQYF

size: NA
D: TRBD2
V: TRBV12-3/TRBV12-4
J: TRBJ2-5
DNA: TGTGCCAGCAGTTTCCGCGGGAGTGGGCAAGAGACCCAGTACTTC
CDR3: CASSFRGSGQETQYF